This T cell receptor beta chain stems from a study of T cell repertoires in cytomegalovirus infection. TCRdb used MiXCR to reprocess the reads, holding one entry per CDR3 protein. This sample has fewer than 300,000 distinct CDR3 sequences; 20% to 30% occur once, and the top ten carry approximately 15%. This clonotype was observed a few times. The target antigen is unknown. Broader study findings: HLA-C-restricted CMV clonotypes gave the most frequent clonotype in two of eight donors.

Germline V gene sequence: CDR1 MDHEN, CDR2 SYDVKM. The CDR3 length is 17 residues. Losses at the gene ends were 5 bases for V and 4 bases for J; bases not matched to a gene: 13. The origin of this receptor is a human donor in good health (CMV status not recorded). Some clones in this sample may be carry-over from other donors' samples. V is TRBV28 and J is TRBJ2-5; 10 positions agree with TRBD2. Sequencing was done on a sample of PBMCs. The CDR3 loop reads CASSPPSSGRGRETQYF. The CDR3 coding sequence is TGTGCCAGCAGTCCGCCCTCTAGCGGGAGAGGAAGAGAGACCCAGTACTTC.